This TCR beta chain was identified during a study of shared clonotypes between healthy human individuals. Overall study findings and caveats: A reduction in generation probabilities was seen for non-shared clonotypes relative to those shared by all four donors. Despite large depth, sorted-subset datasets appeared incompletely sequenced.

The CDR3 covers 16 residues. V shed 4 bases, J shed 7 bases, and the junction held 14 bases outside the gene matches. Germline lookup yields CDR1 SGHDT and CDR2 YYEEEE. In regard to this clone: The antigen is unknown.

Clones were sequenced by immunoSEQ multiplex PCR, and TCRdb holds only the in-frame ones, with some missing. The sample includes 2.3 million or so clones, more than 80% of them seen just once. The chain combines TRBV5-6 with TRBJ2-1; 7 bases agree with TRBD2. Material: naive CD4+ T cells from PBMCs. Subset given: CD45RA+ positively selected. The TCR sequence derives from a man aged 18 to 29 in good health. Some clones in this sample may be carry-over from other donors' samples. The CDR3, as DNA: TGTGCCAGCAGCCTCCGGCGGATTAGGGAGGGGAATGAGCAGTTCTTC. This sequence encodes CASSLRRIREGNEQFF.